A single TCR beta chain is shown here with its context. The same CDR3 also results from other DNA sequences found in this sample. The entry originates in a study of blood T cell repertoires in COVID-19. Study as a whole: The United States, Italy and Spain provided the acute and convalescent COVID-19 samples. PBMCs, B-cell-depleted T cells, or T cells provided the cDNA or gDNA that made up the material.

Clones were read by immunoSEQ multiplex PCR, and TCRdb kept only the in-frame ones, dropping some. This repertoire shows over 80,000 clones, about four fifths found once; its top ten account for around 18%. CDR3 length: 15 residues. The germline V gene has CDR1 SGDLS and CDR2 YYNGEE. The ends lost 0 bases at V and 1 base at J; junction bases unmatched: 1. This chain links TRBV9 with TRBJ2-3; 8 bases map to TRBD2. This sequence originates from a woman over 75 with active or convalescent COVID-19. The sample taken for sequencing was peripheral blood. This CDR3 reads CASSVVGGGTDTQYF. As DNA, the CDR3 is TGTGCCAGCAGCGTAGTCGGGGGGGGCACAGATACGCAGTATTTT.